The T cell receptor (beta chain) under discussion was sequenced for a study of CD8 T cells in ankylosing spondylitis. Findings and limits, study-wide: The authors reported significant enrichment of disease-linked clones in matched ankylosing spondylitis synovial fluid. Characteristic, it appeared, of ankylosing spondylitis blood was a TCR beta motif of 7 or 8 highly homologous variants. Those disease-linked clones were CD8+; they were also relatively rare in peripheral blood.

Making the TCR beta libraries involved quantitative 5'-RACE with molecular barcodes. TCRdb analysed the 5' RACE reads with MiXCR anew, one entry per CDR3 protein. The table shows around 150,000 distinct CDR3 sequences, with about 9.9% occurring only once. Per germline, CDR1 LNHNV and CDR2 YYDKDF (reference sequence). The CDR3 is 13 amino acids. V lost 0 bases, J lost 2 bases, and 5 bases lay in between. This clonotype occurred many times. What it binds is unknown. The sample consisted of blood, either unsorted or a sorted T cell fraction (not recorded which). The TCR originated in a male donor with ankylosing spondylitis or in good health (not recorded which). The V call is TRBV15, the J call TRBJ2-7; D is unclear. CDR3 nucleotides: TGTGCCACCAGCAGAGATTCTGCCTACGAGCAGTACTTC. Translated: CATSRDSAYEQYF.